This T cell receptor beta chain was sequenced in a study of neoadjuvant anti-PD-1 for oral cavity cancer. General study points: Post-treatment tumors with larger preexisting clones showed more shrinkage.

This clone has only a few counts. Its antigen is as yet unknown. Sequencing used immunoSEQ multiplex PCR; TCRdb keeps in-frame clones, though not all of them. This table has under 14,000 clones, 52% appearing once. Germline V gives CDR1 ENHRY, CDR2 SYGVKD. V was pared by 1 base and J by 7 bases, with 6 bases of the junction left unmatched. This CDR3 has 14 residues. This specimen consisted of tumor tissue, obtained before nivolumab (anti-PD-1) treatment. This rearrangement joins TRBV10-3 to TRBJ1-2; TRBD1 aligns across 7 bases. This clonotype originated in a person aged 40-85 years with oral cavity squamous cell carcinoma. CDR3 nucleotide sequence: TGTGCCATCAGTGAGTTGACAGGGAGCGCTGGCTACACCTTC. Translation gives CAISELTGSAGYTF.